A single sample gave rise to the 9 T cell receptor beta chains below, sequenced in a study of T cell changes during pregnancy in multiple sclerosis (dated by TCRdb to about 2019). Library preparation was by the immunoSEQ multiplex PCR assay. The clones in this table, taken by TCRdb from immuneACCESS, are in-frame only. Not every clone is retained; where verified, under half of the shortfall comes from an unresolved V gene, and the cause of the rest is unknown. The sample table records 50,000 to 70,000 clones; roughly 92% of these occur just once. The top ten hold 1.4% of the sample. This sample comprised peripheral blood, obtained in the second trimester of pregnancy. The receptors were gathered from a female donor with multiple sclerosis, enrolled in a pregnancy study.

The chain uses TRBV5-1 and TRBJ2-7; the match to TRBD2 covers 11 bases. V shed 0 bases and J 7 bases; nucleotides not matched to a gene: 0. The V gene's germline CDR1 is SGHRS and CDR2 YFSETQ. The CDR3 extends over 13 amino acids. This CDR3 reads CASSLGLAGEQYF. The CDR3 DNA sequence: TGCGCCAGCAGCTTGGGACTAGCGGGGGAGCAGTACTTC.

This clone was seen more than once but under ten times. The chain is built from TRBV2 and TRBJ1-1; TRBD1 might be the D (6 bases). There are 13 residues in the CDR3. The V end lost 5 bases, the J end lost 2 bases, and 9 bases lay between the germline ends. CDR1 is SNHLY and CDR2 is FYNNEI in the germline V gene. CDR3 sequence: CASSIQGNTEAFF. The DNA of the CDR3 is TGTGCCAGCAGTATACAGGGAAACACTGAAGCTTTCTTT. Full variable domain (outside the CDR3, taken from reference TRBV2 and TRBJ1-1): EPEVTQTPSHQVTQMGQEVILRCVPISNHLYFYWYRQILGQKVEFLVSFYNNEISEKSEIFDDQFSVERPDGSNFTLKIRSTKLEDSAMYFCASSIQGNTEAFFGQGTRLTVV.

The chain is built from TRBV5-6 and TRBJ1-2, with D unclear. The CDR3 is 13 residues long. V was shortened by 1 base and J by 8 bases, with 12 bases between the two germline ends. Germline V CDR1 and CDR2: SGHDT, YYEEEE. CDR3 region: CASSLNRAGGYTF. The DNA for the CDR3 is TGTGCCAGCAGCTTGAATAGGGCGGGAGGCTACACCTTC. The whole variable domain, remainder taken from reference TRBV5-6 and TRBJ1-2, is DAGVTQSPTHLIKTRGQQVTLRCSPKSGHDTVSWYQQALGQGPQFIFQYYEEEERQRGNFPDRFSGHQFPNYSSELNVNALLLGDSALYLCASSLNRAGGYTFGSGTRLTVV.

This sequence joins TRBV18 and TRBJ2-3, with TRBD2 as a possible D gene (5 bases). V was pared by 2 bases and J by 4 bases, with 16 bases between. The germline V gene has CDR1 KGHSH and CDR2 LQKENI. There are 16 residues in the CDR3. This CDR3 reads CASSPLASSRPDTQYF. In nucleotides, the CDR3 is TGTGCCAGCTCACCATTAGCTAGCTCTCGCCCAGATACGCAGTATTTT.

J is TRBJ2-7 and V is TRBV28, with 7 bases identical to TRBD1. V shed 1 base and J 3 bases; nucleotides not matched to a gene: 12. CDR3 length: 17 residues. From germline, CDR1 is MDHEN and CDR2 SYDVKM. The CDR3, as DNA: TGTGCCAGCAGTTTATTCTTGACCGGGGACAGCCACTACGAGCAGTACTTC. It encodes CASSLFLTGDSHYEQYF.

This clone came up a few times. This chain uses TRBV9 with TRBJ2-3; 11 nucleotides align to TRBD2. The CDR3 has 16 residues. J was trimmed by 6 bases and V by 4 bases; bases with no gene match: 10. The V gene's germline CDR1 is SGDLS and CDR2 YYNGEE. The CDR3 DNA sequence: TGTGCCAGCAGCCCGGGGACTAGCGGAGGGGGGGATACGCAGTATTTT. Translated: CASSPGTSGGGDTQYF.

The chain combines TRBV7-9 with TRBJ1-4, with TRBD1 matching 9 bases. Trimming removed 5 bases from V and 7 bases from J; junction bases left unmatched: 8. This CDR3 is built from 15 residues. Per germline, CDR1 SEHNR and CDR2 FQNEAQ (reference sequence). CDR3 DNA: TGTGCCAGCAGCCCCAGACAGGGGGGGATTGAAAAACTGTTTTTT. Protein sequence: CASSPRQGGIEKLFF.

The V call is TRBV10-3, the J call TRBJ2-7; tentatively, D is TRBD2 (6 bases). This CDR3 is built from 13 residues. Per germline, CDR1 ENHRY and CDR2 SYGVKD. V was cut by 8 bases and J by 0 bases, with 11 bases left in between. The CDR3 nucleotides are TGTGCCATCGCCCCGGGACTCTCCTACGAGCAGTACTTC. It yields the protein CAIAPGLSYEQYF.

The rearrangement joins TRBV5-6 to TRBJ1-1; D might be TRBD1 (5 bases). Trimming took 4 bases from V and 1 from J, leaving 11 bases between them. This CDR3 has 14 amino acids. Per the germline V gene, CDR1 is SGHDT and CDR2 is YYEEEE. The CDR3 sequence: CASSPDTSNTEAFF. CDR3 bases: TGTGCCAGCAGCCCGGACACCTCGAACACTGAAGCTTTCTTT.